The rows below give T cell receptor beta chains drawn from one sample of a study of blood T cells in healthy people across ages. TCRdb passed the 5' RACE reads through MiXCR, listing each CDR3 protein once. The repertoire consists of around 520,000 distinct CDR3 sequences, with about a quarter occurring once and the leading ten covering approximately 3.6%. These data were also reused for a study on T cells of mothers and their children.

Sequencing used blood. Receptors originate from a boy aged 2-15 years in good health. The CDR3 runs from the conserved cysteine through the conserved F or W. A D gene is named only where the DNA matches it firmly. The listing skips clone size in some rows; elsewhere it reads once, few, many or a size class.

>few|TRBJ2-5|-|TRBV5-1
TGCGCCAGCAGCCCACCGCGGCCCCAAGAGACCCAGTACTTC
CASSPPRPQETQYF
>few|TRBJ2-1|-|TRBV27
TGTGCCAGCAGGGTTGCCGGGACTTACACCTACAATGAGCAGTTCTTC
CASRVAGTYTYNEQFF
>-|TRBJ2-6|-|TRBV6-5
TGTGCCAGCAGAGAACAGGGAAGTGGGGCCAACGTCCTGACTTTC
CASREQGSGANVLTF
>few|TRBJ2-4|TRBD1|TRBV11-2
TGTGCCAGCAGCTTAGGTTTTGGGATGACAGGGAAAAACATTCAGTACTTC
CASSLGFGMTGKNIQYF
>few|TRBJ1-1|-|TRBV9
TGTGCCAGCAGCGTAAACATGGTGAACACTGAAGCTTTCTTT
CASSVNMVNTEAFF
>-|TRBJ2-1|TRBD1|TRBV4-2
TGTGCCAGCAGCCCGGGACAGGGGACTTCCACCCCGTTCTTC
CASSPGQGTSTPFF
>few|TRBJ2-7|-|TRBV29-1
TGCAGCGTTGAAGATGGCGGGTACGAGCAGTACTTC
CSVEDGGYEQYF
>few|TRBJ2-3|-|TRBV5-5
TGTGCCAGCAGCTCCTGGATGGATACGCAGTATTTT
CASSSWMDTQYF
>few|TRBJ1-6|-|TRBV5-1
TGCGCCAGCAGCTTATTGGGTGAATATAATTCACCCCTCCACTTT
CASSLLGEYNSPLHF
>-|TRBJ2-1|-|TRBV7-2
TGTGCCAGCAGCTTAAGCGGACCTGGGAGAGGAAATGTGCAGTTCTTC
CASSLSGPGRGNVQFF
>-|TRBJ2-1|-|TRBV7-2
TGTGCCAGCAGCTTATCGAGCAGCAGCTCCTACAATGAGCAGTTCTTC
CASSLSSSSSYNEQFF
>few|TRBJ2-7|-|TRBV11-2
TGTGCCAGCAGCTTAGAAGTCCCCTACGAGCAGTACTTC
CASSLEVPYEQYF
>many|TRBJ1-4|-|TRBV29-1
TGCAGCGTGAAATCACCCTCAGGCAATGAAAAACTGTTTTTT
CSVKSPSGNEKLFF
>-|TRBJ1-2|-|TRBV12-3/TRBV12-4
TGTGCCAGCAGTTTGAGGCAGCCCTCTAACTATGGCTACACCTTC
CASSLRQPSNYGYTF